This T cell receptor beta chain was recovered during a study of persistence of HIV-infected CD4 T cells. Study-wide findings and caveats: Rare CMV-responding cells carrying HIV-1 proviruses were not analyzed separately for TCR.

Sequencing used immunoSEQ version 4 in survey mode. Each sample used up to 1 ug genomic DNA diluted to around 9.5 ng/uL. Profiled with immunoSEQ multiplex PCR; TCRdb holds only in-frame clones, not every one. The data hold roughly 20,000 clones, with less than 65% observed a single time. Lysates of CMV-infected fibroblasts at 9 to 10 ug/mL stimulated these cells. CD4+ T cells upregulating both CD40 ligand and CD69 were sorted as responding cells. The CDR3 length is 13 residues. V lost 4 bases and J lost 6, with 11 bases in between. CDR1 and CDR2 from the germline V gene are SGHRS and YFSETQ. Details on this clone: Its target is not known.

Source: CD4+ T cells sorted from PBMCs after roughly 18-hour stimulation, taken from a patient who received antiretroviral therapy. The receptor's source is an adult woman with HIV who was CMV-seropositive. This chain links TRBV5-1 with TRBJ1-5, with D perhaps matching TRBD1 (5 bases). Written as DNA, the CDR3 is TGCGCCAGCAGCCCCACTGGGGGTCAGCCCCAGCATTTT. This sequence encodes CASSPTGGQPQHF.